This T cell receptor (beta chain) was captured in a study of cytotoxic CD8 clonotypes in ibrutinib-treated CLL. Looking at the study overall: An average of about 250,000 productive templates and 94,082 productive rearrangements was obtained per sample. Study observations and caveats: Public clonotypes were uncommon and contracted or stayed stable on treatment.

Remarks on this clone: Its antigen is not known.

Depths of 1 in 200,000 to 1 in 1 million T cells were the sequencing target. Data came from immunoSEQ multiplex PCR; TCRdb stores just in-frame clones and leaves some out. The table includes 270,000 or so clones, roughly 76% detected once. CDR3 length equals 15 residues. V was clipped by 1 base and J by 2 bases; unmatched bases: 6. Germline lookup yields CDR1 SGHRS and CDR2 YFSETQ. The sample consisted of PBMCs, taken at disease progression, from a patient treated with ibrutinib. The gene calls are TRBV5-1 and TRBJ2-7, with 7 bases identical to TRBD1. The receptor's source is a human donor with chronic lymphocytic leukemia. The CDR3 region has the DNA TGCGCCAGCAGCTTGCGCACAGGGGCGGCCTACGAGCAGTACTTC. This codes for CASSLRTGAAYEQYF. The variable domain in full, with the rest retrieved from reference TRBV5-1 and TRBJ2-7, is KAGVTQTPRYLIKTRGQQVTLSCSPISGHRSVSWYQQTPGQGLQFLFEYFSETQRNKGNFPGRFSGRQFSNSRSEMNVSTLELGDSALYLCASSLRTGAAYEQYFGPGTRLTVT.